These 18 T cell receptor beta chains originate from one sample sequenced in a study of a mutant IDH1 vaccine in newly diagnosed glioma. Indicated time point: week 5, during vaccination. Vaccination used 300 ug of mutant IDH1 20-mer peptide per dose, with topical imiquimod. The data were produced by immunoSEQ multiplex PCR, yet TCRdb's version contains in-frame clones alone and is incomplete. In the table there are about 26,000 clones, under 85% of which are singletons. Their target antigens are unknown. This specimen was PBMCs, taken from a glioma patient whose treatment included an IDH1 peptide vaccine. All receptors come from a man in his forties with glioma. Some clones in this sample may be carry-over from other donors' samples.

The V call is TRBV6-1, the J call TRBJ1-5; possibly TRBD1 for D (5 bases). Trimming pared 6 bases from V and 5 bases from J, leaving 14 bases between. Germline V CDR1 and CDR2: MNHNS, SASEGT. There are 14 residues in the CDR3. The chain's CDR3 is CASRRGLYDQPQHF. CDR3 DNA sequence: TGTGCCAGCAGGCGGGGCCTCTATGATCAGCCCCAGCATTTT.

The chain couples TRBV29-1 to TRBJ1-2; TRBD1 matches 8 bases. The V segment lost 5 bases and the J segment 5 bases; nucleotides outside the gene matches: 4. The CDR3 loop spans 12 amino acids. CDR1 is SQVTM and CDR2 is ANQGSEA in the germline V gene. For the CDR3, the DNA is TGCAGCGTTAAACAGGGGGGGTATGGCTACACCTTC. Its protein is CSVKQGGYGYTF. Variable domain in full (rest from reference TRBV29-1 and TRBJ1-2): SAVISQKPSRDICQRGTSLTIQCQVDSQVTMMFWYRQQPGQSLTLIATANQGSEATYESGFVIDKFPISRPNLTFSTLTVSNMSPEDSSIYLCSVKQGGYGYTFGSGTRLTVV.

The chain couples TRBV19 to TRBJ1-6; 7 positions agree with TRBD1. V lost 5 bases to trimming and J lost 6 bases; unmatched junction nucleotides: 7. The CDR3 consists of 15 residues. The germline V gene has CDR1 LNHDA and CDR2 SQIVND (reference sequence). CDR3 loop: CASSASQGSNSPLHF. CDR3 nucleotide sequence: TGTGCCAGTAGTGCTTCACAGGGGAGTAATTCACCCCTCCACTTT. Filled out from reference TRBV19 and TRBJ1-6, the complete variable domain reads DGGITQSPKYLFRKEGQNVTLSCEQNLNHDAMYWYRQDPGQGLRLIYYSQIVNDFQKGDIAEGYSVSREKKESFPLTVTSAQKNPTAFYLCASSASQGSNSPLHFGNGTRLTVT.

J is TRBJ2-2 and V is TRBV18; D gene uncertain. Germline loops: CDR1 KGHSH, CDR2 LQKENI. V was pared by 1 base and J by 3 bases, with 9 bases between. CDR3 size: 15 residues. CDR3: CASSPQLQHTGELFF. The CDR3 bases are TGTGCCAGCTCACCACAACTACAGCACACCGGGGAGCTGTTTTTT.

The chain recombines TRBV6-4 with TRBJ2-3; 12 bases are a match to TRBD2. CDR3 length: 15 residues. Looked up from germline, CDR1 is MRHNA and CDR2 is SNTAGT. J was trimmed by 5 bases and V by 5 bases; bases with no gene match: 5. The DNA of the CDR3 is TGTGCCAGCAGTCCCGCTAGCGGGGGGGAAGATACGCAGTATTTT. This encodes CASSPASGGEDTQYF.

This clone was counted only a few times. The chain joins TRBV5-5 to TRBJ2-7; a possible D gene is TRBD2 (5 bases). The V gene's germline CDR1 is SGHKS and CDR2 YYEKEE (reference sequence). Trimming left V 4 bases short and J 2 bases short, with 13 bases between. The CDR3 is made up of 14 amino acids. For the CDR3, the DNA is TGTGCCAGCAGCCCCTGGTTGGGAGCCTACGAGCAGTACTTC. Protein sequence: CASSPWLGAYEQYF.

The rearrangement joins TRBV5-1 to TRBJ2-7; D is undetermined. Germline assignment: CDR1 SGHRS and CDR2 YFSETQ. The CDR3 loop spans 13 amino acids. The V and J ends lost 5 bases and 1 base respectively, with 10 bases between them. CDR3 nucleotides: TGCGCCAGCAGGGAGACGGTATCCTACGAGCAGTACTTC. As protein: CASRETVSYEQYF.

The DNA for the CDR3 is TGTGCCAGCAGCTTAGCGACAACAGAGTCGAATGGCTACACCTTC. Translated: CASSLATTESNGYTF. The chain links TRBV7-9 to TRBJ1-2; D remains unclear. V was pared by 0 bases and J by 6 bases, with 14 bases between. The germline CDR1 and CDR2 sequences are SEHNR and FQNEAQ (reference sequence). The CDR3 runs 15 residues.

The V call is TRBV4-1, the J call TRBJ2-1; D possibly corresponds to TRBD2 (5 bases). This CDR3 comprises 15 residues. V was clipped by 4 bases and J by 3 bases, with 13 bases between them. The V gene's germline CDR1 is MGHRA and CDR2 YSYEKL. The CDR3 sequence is CASSPPAGGYNEQFF. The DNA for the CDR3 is TGCGCCAGCAGCCCCCCTGCGGGCGGCTACAATGAGCAGTTCTTC.

The CDR3 coding sequence is TGTGCCAGCACCCCGCTACTAGGAGGACGAACCTACGAGCAGTACTTC. Protein sequence: CASTPLLGGRTYEQYF. V is TRBV2 and J is TRBJ2-7; D is perhaps TRBD2 (5 bases). Germline CDR1 is SNHLY and CDR2 is FYNNEI. The CDR3 covers 16 residues. Trimming shortened V by 7 bases and J by 2 bases, and 21 bases separated the two germline ends. Together with reference TRBV2 and TRBJ2-7, the CDR3 gives the full variable domain: EPEVTQTPSHQVTQMGQEVILRCVPISNHLYFYWYRQILGQKVEFLVSFYNNEISEKSEIFDDQFSVERPDGSNFTLKIRSTKLEDSAMYFCASTPLLGGRTYEQYFGPGTRLTVT.

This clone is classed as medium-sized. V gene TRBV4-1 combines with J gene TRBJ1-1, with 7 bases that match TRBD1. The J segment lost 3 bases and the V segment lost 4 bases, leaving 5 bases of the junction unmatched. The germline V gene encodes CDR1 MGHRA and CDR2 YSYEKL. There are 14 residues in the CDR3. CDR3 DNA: TGCGCCAGCAGCCGAGGGGGCTCGGACACTGAAGCTTTCTTT. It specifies CASSRGGSDTEAFF.

As DNA, the CDR3 is TGTGCCAGCAGCTTGGCGGGCAGGGCTGAAGCTTTCTTT. The encoded protein is CASSLAGRAEAFF. The V gene is TRBV7-9, the J gene TRBJ1-1, with D tentatively TRBD1 (5 bases). CDR3 length equals 13 residues. Trimming took 3 bases from V and 6 from J, leaving 11 bases between them. Per the germline V gene, CDR1 is SEHNR and CDR2 is FQNEAQ (reference sequence).

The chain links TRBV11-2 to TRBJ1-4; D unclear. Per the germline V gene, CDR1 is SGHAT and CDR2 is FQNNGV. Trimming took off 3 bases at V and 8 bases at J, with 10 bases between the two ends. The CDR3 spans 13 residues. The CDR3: CASSFSTREKLFF. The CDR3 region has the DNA TGTGCCAGCAGCTTTTCTACACGAGAAAAACTGTTTTTT.

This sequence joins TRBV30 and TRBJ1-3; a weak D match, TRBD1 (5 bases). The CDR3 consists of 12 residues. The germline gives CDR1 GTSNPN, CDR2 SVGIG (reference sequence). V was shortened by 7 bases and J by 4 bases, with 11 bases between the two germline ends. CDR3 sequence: CAFRDSGNTIYF. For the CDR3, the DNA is TGTGCCTTCAGGGATTCGGGAAACACCATATATTTT.

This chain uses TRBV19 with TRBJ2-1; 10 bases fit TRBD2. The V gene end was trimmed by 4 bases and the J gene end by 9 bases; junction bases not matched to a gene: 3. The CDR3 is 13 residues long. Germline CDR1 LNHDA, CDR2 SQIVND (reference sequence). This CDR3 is CASSTSGGSEQFF. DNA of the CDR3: TGTGCCAGTAGTACTAGCGGGGGCAGTGAGCAGTTCTTC.

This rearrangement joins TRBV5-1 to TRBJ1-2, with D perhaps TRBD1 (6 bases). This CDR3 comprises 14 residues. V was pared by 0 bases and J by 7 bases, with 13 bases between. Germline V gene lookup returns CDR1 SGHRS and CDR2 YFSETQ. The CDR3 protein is CASSLAPGEGGYTF. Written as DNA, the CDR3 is TGCGCCAGCAGCTTGGCCCCAGGGGAAGGTGGCTACACCTTC.

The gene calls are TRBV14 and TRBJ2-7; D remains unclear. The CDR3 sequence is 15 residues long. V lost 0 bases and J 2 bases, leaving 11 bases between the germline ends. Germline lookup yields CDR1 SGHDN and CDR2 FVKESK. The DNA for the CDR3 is TGTGCCAGCAGCCAAGATAGGAGAAGAACCTACGAGCAGTACTTC. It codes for CASSQDRRRTYEQYF.

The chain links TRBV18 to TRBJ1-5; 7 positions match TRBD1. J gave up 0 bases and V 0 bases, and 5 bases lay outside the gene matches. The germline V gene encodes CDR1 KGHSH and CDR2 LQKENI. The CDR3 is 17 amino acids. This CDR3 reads CASSPPTGYASNQPQHF. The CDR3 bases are TGTGCCAGCTCACCACCGACAGGGTACGCTAGCAATCAGCCCCAGCATTTT.